This TCR beta chain was documented in a study of blood T cell repertoires in COVID-19. In the original workflow: By means of reference gene primer amplification, nucleated cell counts were estimated. TCRdb keeps only in-frame clones here, not all; method: immunoSEQ multiplex PCR. The V and J calls and clone size are taken from that table; D and trimming were inferred from the DNA. The profile shows 90,000 or so clones, 70% to 85% of them singletons. Trimming cost V 2 bases and J 5 bases, with 6 bases left between them. The CDR3 is 12 amino acids. Sequencing used peripheral blood. The clonotype comes from a woman in her sixties in a cohort sampled during active or convalescent COVID-19. The V call is TRBV12-3 or TRBV12-4, the J call TRBJ2-5; unclear D gene. CDR3 in amino acids: CASSLSLETQYF. The CDR3 region has the DNA TGTGCCAGCAGTTTATCTTTGGAGACCCAGTACTTC.